The 15 T cell receptor beta chains presented below share a single source sample, sequenced in a study of cytomegalovirus exposure and HLA in healthy donors. Amplification used 60 Vbeta primers and 13 Jbeta primers. Generated by immunoSEQ multiplex PCR, the TCRdb table keeps only in-frame clones and is missing some. The sample has roughly 150,000 clones, about 75% seen once; the top ten hold around 2.6%. The sample consisted of PBMCs. These receptors were collected from a female donor in good health and CMV-seronegative.

The rearrangement joins TRBV28 to TRBJ1-4; 7 nucleotides line up with TRBD1. CDR3 length: 13 residues. Germline CDR1 MDHEN, CDR2 SYDVKM. V shed 2 bases, J shed 6 bases, and the junction held 0 bases outside the gene matches. The CDR3 DNA reads as TGTGCCAGCAGTTTACAGGGGGATGAAAAACTGTTTTTT. This encodes CASSLQGDEKLFF.

This rearrangement joins TRBV6-5 to TRBJ1-2; D ambiguous. Germline V lookup: CDR1 MNHEY, CDR2 SVGAGI. V lost 2 bases to trimming and J lost 8 bases, with 15 bases between them. This CDR3 region has 14 residues. The CDR3 here is CASSYRRKEEGYTF. In nucleotides, the CDR3 is TGTGCCAGCAGTTACCGACGAAAGGAGGAGGGCTACACCTTC.

V gene TRBV6-6 combines with J gene TRBJ2-7, with TRBD1 matching 7 bases. The V gene's germline CDR1 is MNHNY and CDR2 SVGAGI (reference sequence). The CDR3 totals 13 residues. V gave up 5 bases and J gave up 6 bases; unmatched junction bases: 7. Here the CDR3 reads CASSDTTGLEQYF. CDR3 DNA sequence: TGTGCCAGCAGTGACACGACAGGGCTCGAGCAGTACTTC.

The rearrangement joins TRBV5-6 to TRBJ2-5; weak D call: TRBD2 (6 bases). The V gene's germline CDR1 is SGHDT and CDR2 YYEEEE. This CDR3 contains 12 residues. The V end lost 4 bases, the J end lost 4 bases, and 8 bases lay between the germline ends. CDR3 sequence (DNA): TGTGCCAGCAGCCGGAGGGGAGAGACCCAGTACTTC. Its translation: CASSRRGETQYF. Combining the CDR3 with reference TRBV5-6 and TRBJ2-5 gives the whole variable domain DAGVTQSPTHLIKTRGQQVTLRCSPKSGHDTVSWYQQALGQGPQFIFQYYEEEERQRGNFPDRFSGHQFPNYSSELNVNALLLGDSALYLCASSRRGETQYFGPGTRLLVL.

The chain couples TRBV15 to TRBJ1-1; TRBD1 matches 8 bases. This CDR3 region has 15 residues. The V gene end was trimmed by 5 bases and the J gene end by 5 bases; junction bases not matched to a gene: 10. Germline CDR1 LNHNV, CDR2 YYDKDF (reference sequence). The chain's CDR3 is CATSGGPGGRTEAFF. CDR3 sequence (DNA): TGTGCCACCAGCGGGGGACCAGGGGGCCGAACTGAAGCTTTCTTT.

Only a few counts were recorded for this clone. In the same sample, other DNA sequences code for this CDR3. This sequence joins TRBV30 and TRBJ1-2; TRBD1 aligns across 8 bases. V lost 0 bases and J lost 5; bases outside the gene matches: 2. The germline V gene encodes CDR1 GTSNPN and CDR2 SVGIG (reference sequence). This CDR3 has 13 amino acids. The CDR3 region is CAWSVGQGYGYTF. CDR3 DNA: TGTGCCTGGAGTGTCGGACAGGGATATGGCTACACCTTC. Full variable domain (missing parts from reference TRBV30 and TRBJ1-2): SQTIHQWPATLVQPVGSPLSLECTVEGTSNPNLYWYRQAAGRGLQLLFYSVGIGQISSEVPQNLSASRPQDRQFILSSKKLLLSDSGFYLCAWSVGQGYGYTFGSGTRLTVV.

The V and J genes are TRBV20-1 and TRBJ1-2; possibly TRBD1 for D (6 bases). The V end was cut by 7 bases, the J end by 5 bases, with 11 bases between. Germline CDR1 reads DFQATT; CDR2 reads SNEGSKA (reference sequence). The CDR3 extends over 11 amino acids. CDR3 nucleotide sequence: TGCAGTGTATCAGGGACATATGGCTACACCTTC. This gives the protein CSVSGTYGYTF.

The rearrangement joins TRBV4-2 to TRBJ2-2, with TRBD2 matching over 8 bases. Trimming took 3 bases from V and 3 from J; bases not matched to a gene: 9. The CDR3 loop spans 17 amino acids. Germline-derived CDR1 and CDR2 are LGHNA and YNFKEQ. This CDR3 reads CASSQKSGGTYTGELFF. The CDR3 DNA sequence: TGTGCCAGCAGCCAGAAATCGGGGGGGACGTACACCGGGGAGCTGTTTTTT.

The V and J genes are TRBV7-2 and TRBJ1-4; D ambiguous. This CDR3 spans 15 amino acids. Trimming took off 1 base at V and 6 bases at J, with 12 bases between the two ends. Germline V gene sequence: CDR1 SGHTA, CDR2 FQGNSA. In DNA form, the CDR3 reads TGTGCCAGCAGCTTAGGACCTCCCGGGGATGAAAAACTGTTTTTT. Its protein product is CASSLGPPGDEKLFF.

This clone was observed a single time. The gene calls are TRBV7-2 and TRBJ2-6; 8 bases fit TRBD2. Germline assignment: CDR1 SGHTA and CDR2 FQGNSA. The CDR3 spans 15 residues. V was clipped by 5 bases and J by 1 base; unmatched bases: 1. The CDR3 reads CASSPGGSGANVLTF. The CDR3 bases are TGTGCCAGCAGCCCGGGGGGGTCTGGGGCCAACGTCCTGACTTTC.

This chain links TRBV7-2 with TRBJ2-7; TRBD2 agrees at 9 bases. CDR1 is SGHTA and CDR2 is FQGNSA in the germline V gene. The CDR3 totals 14 residues. V was pared by 4 bases and J by 4 bases, with 5 bases of the junction left unmatched. CDR3 nucleotide sequence: TGTGCCAGCAGCTATAGCGGGAGCGCTTACGAGCAGTACTTC. Translating it yields CASSYSGSAYEQYF. The variable domain in full, completed from reference TRBV7-2 and TRBJ2-7, reads GAGVSQSPSNKVTEKGKDVELRCDPISGHTALYWYRQSLGQGLEFLIYFQGNSAPDKSGLPSDRFSAERTGGSVSTLTIQRTQQEDSAVYLCASSYSGSAYEQYFGPGTRLTVT.

This chain links TRBV5-1 with TRBJ2-2; a possible D gene is TRBD1 (5 bases). Germline V lookup: CDR1 SGHRS, CDR2 YFSETQ. The CDR3 is 16 amino acids. Trimming shortened V by 0 bases and J by 3 bases, and 12 bases separated the two germline ends. CDR3 nucleotides: TGCGCCAGCAGCTTGGTAGTGGGGCCGGACACCGGGGAGCTGTTTTTT. This gives the protein CASSLVVGPDTGELFF.

The chain carries TRBV2 and TRBJ2-5, with TRBD2 matching 7 bases. V shed 8 bases, J shed 5 bases, and the junction held 17 bases outside the gene matches. CDR1 and CDR2 (germline): SNHLY, FYNNEI. There are 16 residues in the CDR3. The CDR3 here is CASWGWGGMSLETQYF. DNA for the CDR3: TGTGCCAGCTGGGGGTGGGGGGGAATGAGTCTGGAGACCCAGTACTTC.

The rearrangement uses TRBV5-4 and TRBJ2-7; 8 positions match TRBD1. The CDR3 is 13 residues long. The germline V gene has CDR1 SGHNT and CDR2 YYREEE (reference sequence). The junction had 7 bases not matched to a gene; V was cut back by 4 bases and J by 7 bases. The CDR3 protein is CASSIDRGREQYF. As DNA, the CDR3 is TGTGCCAGCAGCATAGACAGGGGCCGGGAGCAGTACTTC.

The chain couples TRBV4-1 to TRBJ1-3, with 7 bases aligning to TRBD1. The CDR3 runs to 15 residues. Looked up from germline, CDR1 is MGHRA and CDR2 is YSYEKL. V was pared by 0 bases and J by 4 bases, with 3 bases of the junction left unmatched. The CDR3 spells CASSQEDRFGNTIYF. CDR3 in DNA: TGCGCCAGCAGCCAAGAGGACAGGTTCGGAAACACCATATATTTT.